These 3 T cell receptor beta chains were sequenced from one sample in a study of shared clonotypes between healthy human individuals. Naive CD8 populations comprised CD45RO-negative cells positively selected for CCR7, excluding terminally differentiated effector memory CD45RA+ cells. Sequenced by immunoSEQ multiplex PCR; TCRdb stores in-frame clones only, minus some. The sample lists millions of clones, approximately 94% seen once, with 1.5% to 2% in the top ten. The sample was naive CD8+ T cells from PBMCs. Receptors originate from a man aged 18 to 29 in good health. Some clones in this sample may be carry-over from other donors' samples.

The chain joins TRBV9 to TRBJ1-1; possibly TRBD1 for D (5 bases). Between the trimmed V and J ends, which lost 5 bases and 1 base, there was a span of 12 bases. Germline CDR1 and CDR2: SGDLS and YYNGEE. This CDR3 spans 14 amino acids. CDR3 sequence reads: CASSGWGENTEAFF. CDR3 DNA sequence: TGTGCCAGCAGTGGGTGGGGGGAGAACACTGAAGCTTTCTTT.

The chain employs TRBV4-2 and TRBJ1-2, with 9 bases fitting TRBD1. CDR3 length: 16 amino acids. V dropped 2 bases and J dropped 4; count of bases not matched to a gene: 8. Germline lookup yields CDR1 LGHNA and CDR2 YNFKEQ. The CDR3 here is CASSQTKGQGPYGYTF. CDR3 DNA: TGTGCCAGCAGCCAAACGAAGGGACAGGGCCCCTATGGCTACACCTTC.

This clone was counted a single time. The chain joins TRBV7-2 to TRBJ1-1; D is unclear. The length of the CDR3 is 13 residues. Germline V gene lookup returns CDR1 SGHTA and CDR2 FQGNSA. V was pared by 4 bases and J by 1 base, with 7 bases between. CDR3 protein: CASSYTENTEAFF. The CDR3 DNA reads TGTGCCAGCAGCTACACGGAGAACACTGAAGCTTTCTTT.